This is a list of T cell receptor beta chains from one sample in a study of beta chain features in type 1 diabetes. TCRdb's table, derived via immunoSEQ multiplex PCR, lists solely in-frame clones and lacks some. The table has around 100,000 clones, approximately 30% seen once; the top ten hold 0.53%. Sequencing input: central memory CD4+ T cells from blood. The receptor set was obtained from a woman younger than 30 with type 1 diabetes. The CDR3 runs from the conserved cysteine through the conserved F or W. The D gene is left open where the match is weak. Some rows have no size entry. The others give once, few or many, or a class for an expanded clone.

TRBJ2-5	TRBV7-7	.	.	TGTGCCAGCAGCCCGAACGGAGGGTTGAGAGAGACCCAGTACTTC	CASSPNGGLRETQYF
TRBJ2-5	TRBV2	TRBD2	few	TGTGCCAGCAGTTTCGTAGCGGGAGAAGAGACCCAGTACTTC	CASSFVAGEETQYF
TRBJ2-1	TRBV2	.	.	TGTGCCAGCAGTCGGGACAGCGTCCCTAGCGACCGGTTCTTC	CASSRDSVPSDRFF
TRBJ1-5	TRBV27	.	.	TGTGCCAGCAGTTTTAATAGCAATCAGCCCCAGCATTTT	CASSFNSNQPQHF
TRBJ2-5	TRBV5-1	.	.	TGCGCCAGCAGCTTGGCCGGACTCTCGGGGGAGACCCAGTACTTC	CASSLAGLSGETQYF
TRBJ1-2	TRBV6-6	.	few	TGTGCCAGCAGTTACGGTTACAGGGATAACTATGGCTACACCTTC	CASSYGYRDNYGYTF
TRBJ2-3	TRBV7-9	TRBD1	few	TGTGCCAGCAGCCGAATTACCCCAGGGGGAACAGATACGCAGTATTTT	CASSRITPGGTDTQYF
TRBJ1-5	TRBV19	.	.	TGTGCCAGTAGTATAGATCTGGACACCCTATACGTGTCCCAGCATTTT	CASSIDLDTLYVSQHF
TRBJ2-7	TRBV5-1	TRBD1	.	TGCGCCAGCAGCTTGGGCGCTTTGGGACAGCGGTCCTACGAGCAGTACTTC	CASSLGALGQRSYEQYF
TRBJ2-5	TRBV7-2	TRBD1	.	TGTGCCAGCAGCCCCGGACAGGGTCCTGAAGAGCAGTACTTC	CASSPGQGPEEQYF
TRBJ1-2	TRBV6-1	TRBD1	.	TGTGCCAGCAGCCCCGGGACAGTCTATGGCTACACCTTC	CASSPGTVYGYTF
TRBJ2-1	TRBV2	.	many	TGTGCCAGCAGTGAGGACACGTACAATGAGCAGTTCTTC	CASSEDTYNEQFF